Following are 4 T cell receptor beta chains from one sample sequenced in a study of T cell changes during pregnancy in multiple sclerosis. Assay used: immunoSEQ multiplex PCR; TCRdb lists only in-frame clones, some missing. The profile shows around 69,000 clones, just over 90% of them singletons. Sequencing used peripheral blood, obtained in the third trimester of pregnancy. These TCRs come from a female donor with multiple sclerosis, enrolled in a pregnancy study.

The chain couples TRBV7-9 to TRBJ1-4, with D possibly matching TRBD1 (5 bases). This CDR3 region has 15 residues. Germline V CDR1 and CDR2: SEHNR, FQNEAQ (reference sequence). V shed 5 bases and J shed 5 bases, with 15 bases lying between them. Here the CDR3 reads CASSPSVGRNEKLFF. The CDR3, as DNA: TGTGCCAGCAGCCCCAGCGTGGGGCGCAATGAAAAACTGTTTTTT. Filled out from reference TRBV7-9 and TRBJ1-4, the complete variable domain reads DTGVSQNPRHKITKRGQNVTFRCDPISEHNRLYWYRQTLGQGPEFLTYFQNEAQLEKSRLLSDRFSAERPKGSFSTLEIQRTEQGDSAMYLCASSPSVGRNEKLFFGSGTQLSVL.

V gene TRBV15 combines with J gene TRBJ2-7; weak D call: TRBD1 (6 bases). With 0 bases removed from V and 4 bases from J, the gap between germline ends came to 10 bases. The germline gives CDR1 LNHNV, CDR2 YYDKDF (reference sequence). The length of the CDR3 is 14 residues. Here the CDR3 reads CATSRDRGPYEQYF. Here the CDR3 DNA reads TGTGCCACCAGCAGAGACAGGGGCCCGTACGAGCAGTACTTC.

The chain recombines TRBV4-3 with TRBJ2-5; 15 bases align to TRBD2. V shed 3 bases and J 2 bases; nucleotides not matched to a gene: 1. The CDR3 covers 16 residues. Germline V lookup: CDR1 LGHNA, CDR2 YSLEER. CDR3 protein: CASSQGLAGGQETQYF. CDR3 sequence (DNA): TGCGCCAGCAGCCAGGGACTAGCGGGGGGACAAGAGACCCAGTACTTC.

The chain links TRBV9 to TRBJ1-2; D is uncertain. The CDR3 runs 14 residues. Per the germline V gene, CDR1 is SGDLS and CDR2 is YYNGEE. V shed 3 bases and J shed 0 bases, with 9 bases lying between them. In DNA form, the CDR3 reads TGTGCCAGCAGCGCGGGAGTAGCTAACTATGGCTACACCTTC. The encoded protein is CASSAGVANYGYTF. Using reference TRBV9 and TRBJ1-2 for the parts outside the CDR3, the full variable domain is DSGVTQTPKHLITATGQRVTLRCSPRSGDLSVYWYQQSLDQGLQFLIQYYNGEERAKGNILERFSAQQFPDLHSELNLSSLELGDSALYFCASSAGVANYGYTFGSGTRLTVV.